Listed below are T cell receptor beta chains from one sample, sequenced in a study of blood T cell repertoires in COVID-19. The assay was immunoSEQ multiplex PCR, and TCRdb's table has in-frame clones only and misses some. In the table there are roughly 180,000 clones, roughly 85% of which are singletons. What was sequenced was PBMCs or T cells enriched from blood (not recorded which). These receptors all stem from a man aged 55-75 years who had recovered from COVID-19. CDR3s include the opening cysteine and the closing phenylalanine or tryptophan. Fields, in order: V gene, clone size, D gene, J gene, CDR3 DNA, CDR3 protein. D genes are given only for firm matches. Where a row states a size, it is once, few, many or the class of an expanded clone; other rows omit it.

>TRBV2|NA|TRBD1|TRBJ1-5
TGTGCCAGCAATGGGGGACAGGGTAGGGCCCAGCATTTT
CASNGGQGRAQHF
>TRBV5-1|NA|TRBD1|TRBJ2-3
TGCGCCAGCAGCCCCCGGGACAGAAACACAGATACGCAGTATTTT
CASSPRDRNTDTQYF
>TRBV7-2|NA|NA|TRBJ2-3
TGTGCCAGCAGCTTAGACCGACAGGACCCGCAGTATTTT
CASSLDRQDPQYF
>TRBV6-6|NA|TRBD1|TRBJ1-2
TGTGCCAGCAGTTACAGGGGGCTTCAGTGGGGCTACACCTTC
CASSYRGLQWGYTF
>TRBV19|NA|TRBD2|TRBJ2-3
TGTGCCAGTAGTACCCTGACTAGCGGCTACACAGATACGCAGTATTTT
CASSTLTSGYTDTQYF
>TRBV6-5|NA|NA|TRBJ2-5
TGTGCCAGCAGCTGGACTAAGCAAGAGACCCAGTACTTC
CASSWTKQETQYF
>TRBV3-1/TRBV3-2|NA|TRBD1|TRBJ1-6
TGTGCCAGCAGCCAAACGACAGGGTACCTATCACCCCTCCACTTT
CASSQTTGYLSPLHF
>TRBV29-1|NA|TRBD2|TRBJ2-7
TGCAGCTCTCGGACTAGCGGGGGTTTGTACTTC
CSSRTSGGLYF
>TRBV5-1|once|NA|TRBJ2-2
TGCGCCAGCAGCTCCGGACGGGGAGGAACTAACACCGGGGAGCTGTTTTTT
CASSSGRGGTNTGELFF
>TRBV2|few|NA|TRBJ2-2
TGTGCCAGCAGAAGCGCGGTGACCGGGGAGCTGTTTTTT
CASRSAVTGELFF
>TRBV7-7|NA|TRBD1|TRBJ2-3
TGTGCTAGCAGCTCGGGACAGCCTGGGGATACGCAGTATTTT
CASSSGQPGDTQYF
>TRBV7-8|NA|NA|TRBJ2-7
TGTGCCAGCAGCTTAAGACCTGGGGCAGTCTACGAGCAGTACTTC
CASSLRPGAVYEQYF
>TRBV3-1/TRBV3-2|NA|NA|TRBJ2-3
TGTGCCAGCAGCCAAGTTGGAGGTACGCAGTATTTT
CASSQVGGTQYF
>TRBV30|NA|TRBD1|TRBJ1-2
TGTGCCTGGAGGACAGGGAATTTGGGGATCTATGGCTACACCTTC
CAWRTGNLGIYGYTF
>TRBV19|few|TRBD1|TRBJ1-5
TGTGCCAGTAGACCCGGGACAGGGGGCACAGGTAGCAATCAGCCCCAGCATTTT
CASRPGTGGTGSNQPQHF
>TRBV18|NA|TRBD2|TRBJ2-1
TGTGCCAGCTCGGGGGGGACGGTAGTCTACAATGAGCAGTTCTTC
CASSGGTVVYNEQFF
>TRBV9|few|TRBD2|TRBJ2-5
TGTGCCAGCACCCCTTCTCTTGGGGGGGCCCAGTACTTC
CASTPSLGGAQYF
>TRBV20-1|NA|NA|TRBJ1-2
TGCAGTGCTAATGAAAGGGACACAGCTAACTATGGCTACACCTTC
CSANERDTANYGYTF
>TRBV19|NA|NA|TRBJ1-5
TGTGCCAGTAGTATAGTTGGGACAAACAATCAGCCCCAGCATTTT
CASSIVGTNNQPQHF
>TRBV7-9|NA|TRBD1|TRBJ2-2
TGTGCCAGCGGAACCCAAGACAGGGGCGGCACCGGGGAGCTGTTTTTT
CASGTQDRGGTGELFF
>TRBV6-5|NA|NA|TRBJ1-2
TGTGCCAGCAGTCGCCAACAGGGATATGGCTACACCTTC
CASSRQQGYGYTF
>TRBV28|NA|TRBD1|TRBJ2-5
TGTGCCAGCAGTTTACAGGGGGTGGCAGAGACCCAGTACTTC
CASSLQGVAETQYF
>TRBV2|NA|NA|TRBJ1-6
TGTGCCAGCACCTGGTCAGGGGTCCTATCCAATTCACCCCTCCACTTT
CASTWSGVLSNSPLHF
>TRBV30|NA|TRBD1|TRBJ1-1
TGTGCCTGGAGTACCGGACAGGGCATTATGGAAGCTTTCTTT
CAWSTGQGIMEAFF
>TRBV5-6|many|NA|TRBJ1-1
TGTGCCAGCAGCCTACCGGGACTTGGTCCGAACACTGAAGCTTTCTTT
CASSLPGLGPNTEAFF
>TRBV7-9|NA|NA|TRBJ1-4
TGTGCCAGCAGCTTAGTGTTGAGAAAGAATGAAAAACTGTTTTTT
CASSLVLRKNEKLFF
>TRBV5-6|few|TRBD2|TRBJ2-7
TGTGCCAGCAGCTTGGGTCGGCTAGCGGGGGGACTGTCCTACGAGCAGTACTTC
CASSLGRLAGGLSYEQYF
>TRBV5-1|NA|TRBD1|TRBJ1-1
TGCGCCAGCAGCTTGGGAGGGGGCGCGATGAACACTGAAGCTTTCTTT
CASSLGGGAMNTEAFF
>TRBV5-4|NA|TRBD1|TRBJ1-4
TGTGCCAGCAGCTTGGCCAGGGACAGAGGAAATGAAAAACTGTTTTTT
CASSLARDRGNEKLFF
>TRBV30|NA|TRBD1|TRBJ1-1
TGTGCCTGGACTCTGGGACAGGGTATGAACACTGAAGCTTTCTTT
CAWTLGQGMNTEAFF
>TRBV14|NA|TRBD2|TRBJ2-1
TGTGCCAGCAGCCAAGATTCAAGGGCTAGCGGGAGGAGTTACAATGAGCAGTTCTTC
CASSQDSRASGRSYNEQFF
>TRBV7-3|few|TRBD2|TRBJ2-1
TGTGCCAGCAGCTTAAGGCGGGAGACCTACAATGAGCAGTTCTTC
CASSLRRETYNEQFF
>TRBV9|NA|NA|TRBJ2-7
TGTGCCAGCAGCGTAGGAAGTCAGTCCTCCTACGAGCAGTACTTC
CASSVGSQSSYEQYF
>TRBV7-6|NA|TRBD2|TRBJ2-3
TGTGCCAGCAGCAACCGACACCGGGCCCCCCAAGGAAGCGGGATAAGCACAGATACGCAGTATTTT
CASSNRHRAPQGSGISTDTQYF
>TRBV19|NA|NA|TRBJ2-3
TGTGCCAGTAGTATACCGCAGCAGCGGAGCACAGATACGCAGTATTTT
CASSIPQQRSTDTQYF
>TRBV7-2|NA|NA|TRBJ1-3
TGTGCCAGCAGCACCTACAGGGTTTCGAACACCATATATTTT
CASSTYRVSNTIYF
>TRBV6-5|NA|NA|TRBJ1-2
TGTGCCAGCAGTTCAAGATCAACACCGGGCTACACCTTC
CASSSRSTPGYTF
>TRBV28|NA|TRBD1|TRBJ1-6
TGTGCCAGCAGTTCAAGACAGGGGAATAATTCACCCCTCCACTTT
CASSSRQGNNSPLHF
>TRBV29-1|NA|TRBD2|TRBJ2-1
TGCAGCGTTGTAGCGGGAGTAGGTGAGCAGTTCTTC
CSVVAGVGEQFF
>TRBV28|few|NA|TRBJ2-7
TGTGCCAGCAGTTGGGCGGAGACAGGTACTTCCTACGAGCAGTACTTC
CASSWAETGTSYEQYF
>TRBV28|once|NA|TRBJ1-5
TGTGCCAGCAGTCCGAGCAATCAGCCCCAGCATTTT
CASSPSNQPQHF
>TRBV9|once|NA|TRBJ2-1
TGTGCCAGCAGTGTAGACACCCAGGCGGGCAATGAGCAGTTCTTC
CASSVDTQAGNEQFF
>TRBV18|NA|NA|TRBJ2-1
TGTGCCAGCTCCCCGGAGAGCCACAATGAGCAGTTCTTC
CASSPESHNEQFF
>TRBV19|NA|TRBD1|TRBJ1-1
TGTGCCAGTACCCGGGACAGGGGCACTGAAGCTTTCTTT
CASTRDRGTEAFF
>TRBV19|NA|TRBD1|TRBJ2-1
TGTGCCAGTAGTATTCCGACGACAGGGGGCTTTAATGAGCAGTTCTTC
CASSIPTTGGFNEQFF
>TRBV13|once|NA|TRBJ1-2
TGTGCCAGCACCCCCGCGGGGACTAACTATGGCTACACCTTC
CASTPAGTNYGYTF
>TRBV14|NA|NA|TRBJ2-4
TGTGCCAGCAGCCAAGACCTTTCGGACATTCAGTACTTC
CASSQDLSDIQYF
>TRBV11-3|NA|TRBD2|TRBJ2-3
TGTGCCAGCAGCTTGGCAGGGAGGGCAGATACGCAGTATTTT
CASSLAGRADTQYF
>TRBV25-1|NA|TRBD1|TRBJ2-7
TGTGCCAGCAGCGAGACAGGGATATCCTACGAGCAGTACTTC
CASSETGISYEQYF
>TRBV6-4|NA|NA|TRBJ1-5
TGTGCCAGCAGTGAGACATCCAATCAGCCCCAGCATTTT
CASSETSNQPQHF
>TRBV5-6|NA|NA|TRBJ1-1
TGTGCCAGCAGCTTGTATTCTGCCAGGAACACTGAAGCTTTCTTT
CASSLYSARNTEAFF
>TRBV9|NA|TRBD1|TRBJ2-7
TGTGCCAGCAGCCCCCCACCTAGTTCCGGGACAGGTACCGAGCAGTACTTC
CASSPPPSSGTGTEQYF
>TRBV7-9|NA|NA|TRBJ1-5
TGTGCCAGCAGCTCCCGGGACACCAATCAGCCCCAGCATTTT
CASSSRDTNQPQHF
>TRBV2|NA|NA|TRBJ1-3
TGTGCCAGCCGGCGGACAGTTGGAAACACCATATATTTT
CASRRTVGNTIYF
>TRBV7-9|NA|TRBD2|TRBJ2-1
TGTGCCAGCAGCTTGGGGGGGAGCAACAATGAGCAGTTCTTC
CASSLGGSNNEQFF
>TRBV6-5|few|TRBD1|TRBJ2-5
TGTGCCACGACGGACAGGAATCAAGAGACCCAGTACTTC
CATTDRNQETQYF
>TRBV19|NA|NA|TRBJ2-7
TGTGCCAGTAGTATAGTAGGGAGAAGAAGCGAGCAGTACTTC
CASSIVGRRSEQYF
>TRBV3-1/TRBV3-2|NA|NA|TRBJ1-2
TGTGCCAGCAGCCAGAGAATTTCTAACTATGGCTACACCTTC
CASSQRISNYGYTF
>TRBV27|NA|TRBD1|TRBJ2-7
TGTGCCAGCAGTTTAAGCACAGGGGACTACGAGCAGTACTTC
CASSLSTGDYEQYF
>TRBV5-1|NA|NA|TRBJ2-7
TGCGCCAGCAGCTCTATGACTCTTACCTACGAGCAGTACTTC
CASSSMTLTYEQYF